This is a list of T cell receptor beta chains from one sample in a study of T cell changes during pregnancy in multiple sclerosis. Clones were sequenced by immunoSEQ multiplex PCR, and TCRdb holds only the in-frame ones, with some missing. The data contain roughly 34,000 clones, about nine tenths of them singletons. The specimen comprised peripheral blood, sampled in the second trimester of pregnancy. These receptors all come from a female donor in good health, enrolled as a control in a pregnancy study. The CDR3 runs from the conserved cysteine through the conserved F or W. D genes are given only for firm matches. Not all rows give a size; the values are once, few, many and, for expanded clones, a class.

abundance: -; d_gene: TRBD1; v_gene: TRBV28; j_gene: TRBJ2-3; CDR3nt: TGTGCCAGCAGTTTTCTACCGCTTACCACACAGGGGATGAGTGACACAGATACGCAGTATTTT; CDR3aa: CASSFLPLTTQGMSDTDTQYF
abundance: -; d_gene: TRBD1; v_gene: TRBV6-6; j_gene: TRBJ1-4; CDR3nt: TGTGCCAGCAGTTTAGCAGGGGGAGTCACTAATGAAAAACTGTTTTTT; CDR3aa: CASSLAGGVTNEKLFF
abundance: once; d_gene: TRBD1; v_gene: TRBV19; j_gene: TRBJ2-3; CDR3nt: TGTGCCAGTAGTATGGGGGGACAGGGGGTTGGAGATACGCAGTATTTT; CDR3aa: CASSMGGQGVGDTQYF
abundance: -; d_gene: -; v_gene: TRBV6-5; j_gene: TRBJ1-5; CDR3nt: TGTGCCAGCAGCCCTAATAGCAATCAGCCCCAGCATTTT; CDR3aa: CASSPNSNQPQHF
abundance: -; d_gene: TRBD1; v_gene: TRBV9; j_gene: TRBJ1-1; CDR3nt: TGTGCCAGCAGCGTAGGGACAGGGGGCCCGGGGGCTGAAGCTTTCTTT; CDR3aa: CASSVGTGGPGAEAFF
abundance: -; d_gene: -; v_gene: TRBV29-1; j_gene: TRBJ2-7; CDR3nt: TGCAGCGTTGAAGGGGGGGACGAAGACTACGAGCAGTACTTC; CDR3aa: CSVEGGDEDYEQYF
abundance: -; d_gene: TRBD1; v_gene: TRBV6-1; j_gene: TRBJ1-1; CDR3nt: TGTGCCAGCACTAACAGGGGGAACACTGAAGCTTTCTTT; CDR3aa: CASTNRGNTEAFF
abundance: -; d_gene: TRBD2; v_gene: TRBV5-4; j_gene: TRBJ2-1; CDR3nt: TGTGCCAGCAGGAGGACTAGCGGGAGCCATGAGCAGTTCTTC; CDR3aa: CASRRTSGSHEQFF
abundance: once; d_gene: -; v_gene: TRBV29-1; j_gene: TRBJ1-2; CDR3nt: TGCAGCGTTGAAGGGGGCTGGAACGACTTTGGCTACACCTTC; CDR3aa: CSVEGGWNDFGYTF
abundance: -; d_gene: TRBD2; v_gene: TRBV11-1; j_gene: TRBJ2-1; CDR3nt: TGTGCCAGCAGCCAGGGACTAGCCGATTACAATGAGCAGTTCTTC; CDR3aa: CASSQGLADYNEQFF
abundance: -; d_gene: TRBD1; v_gene: TRBV5-6; j_gene: TRBJ2-2; CDR3nt: TGTGCCAGCAGCTTGGGGTCAGGGGGCACCGGGGAGCTGTTTTTT; CDR3aa: CASSLGSGGTGELFF
abundance: -; d_gene: TRBD2; v_gene: TRBV9; j_gene: TRBJ2-7; CDR3nt: TGTGCCAGCAGCGTAGCTAGCGGGGGCTACGAGCAGTACTTC; CDR3aa: CASSVASGGYEQYF
abundance: -; d_gene: TRBD1; v_gene: TRBV6-1; j_gene: TRBJ1-1; CDR3nt: TGTGCCAGCAGTGAAGGAGCAGGGGGCCTCACTGAAGCTTTCTTT; CDR3aa: CASSEGAGGLTEAFF
abundance: -; d_gene: -; v_gene: TRBV4-3; j_gene: TRBJ1-5; CDR3nt: TGCGCCAGCAGCCAGGGCTGGGGAGGAGGTCAGCCCCAGCATTTT; CDR3aa: CASSQGWGGGQPQHF
abundance: -; d_gene: -; v_gene: TRBV9; j_gene: TRBJ1-4; CDR3nt: TGTGCCAGCAGCGTATCAGGGATCGGTGAAAAACTGTTTTTT; CDR3aa: CASSVSGIGEKLFF
abundance: -; d_gene: TRBD2; v_gene: TRBV5-4; j_gene: TRBJ2-3; CDR3nt: TGTGCCAGCAGACTAGCGGGGAGCACAGATACGCAGTATTTT; CDR3aa: CASRLAGSTDTQYF
abundance: once; d_gene: -; v_gene: TRBV4-2; j_gene: TRBJ2-7; CDR3nt: TGTGCCAGCAGCCAACTGCGGGGCGGATACGAGCAGTACTTC; CDR3aa: CASSQLRGGYEQYF
abundance: -; d_gene: TRBD1; v_gene: TRBV29-1; j_gene: TRBJ1-2; CDR3nt: TGCAGCGTCCCAGGGCTCGACAGGGAGGCCTATGGCTACACCTTC; CDR3aa: CSVPGLDREAYGYTF
abundance: -; d_gene: TRBD1; v_gene: TRBV14; j_gene: TRBJ1-1; CDR3nt: TGTGCCAGCAGCCAACGGACAGGGCAGGTTACTGAAGCTTTCTTT; CDR3aa: CASSQRTGQVTEAFF
abundance: -; d_gene: -; v_gene: TRBV7-2; j_gene: TRBJ2-5; CDR3nt: TGTGCCAGCAGCTTTCGCCGGGACACTTCCCGGGAGACCCAGTACTTC; CDR3aa: CASSFRRDTSRETQYF
abundance: -; d_gene: TRBD2; v_gene: TRBV5-1; j_gene: TRBJ2-3; CDR3nt: TGCGCCAGCAGCTTGGTCGGCGGGGGAGATACGCAGTATTTT; CDR3aa: CASSLVGGGDTQYF
abundance: -; d_gene: TRBD1; v_gene: TRBV5-6; j_gene: TRBJ1-4; CDR3nt: TGTGCCAGCAGCTTGGACGCTTGGACAGGGGGTAATGAAAAACTGTTTTTT; CDR3aa: CASSLDAWTGGNEKLFF
abundance: -; d_gene: TRBD1; v_gene: TRBV27; j_gene: TRBJ1-2; CDR3nt: TGTGCCAGCAGGGCAGCGGGGACAGGGTATGGCTACACCTTC; CDR3aa: CASRAAGTGYGYTF
abundance: -; d_gene: TRBD2; v_gene: TRBV4-3; j_gene: TRBJ2-1; CDR3nt: TGCGCCAGCAGCCAAGATCAAAGCGGGGGTGGCAATGAGCAGTTCTTC; CDR3aa: CASSQDQSGGGNEQFF
abundance: -; d_gene: TRBD1; v_gene: TRBV25-1; j_gene: TRBJ1-5; CDR3nt: TGTGCCAGCAGTGAGACCGGGACAGGGGGCAATCAGCCCCAGCATTTT; CDR3aa: CASSETGTGGNQPQHF
abundance: -; d_gene: -; v_gene: TRBV2; j_gene: TRBJ1-2; CDR3nt: TGTGCCAGCAGTGAGGTTGGGGGGGGCCGTGGCTACACCTTC; CDR3aa: CASSEVGGGRGYTF
abundance: -; d_gene: -; v_gene: TRBV7-2; j_gene: TRBJ2-2; CDR3nt: TGTGCCAGCAGCTTCCGGGGGAGTTTCAACACCGGGGAGCTGTTTTTT; CDR3aa: CASSFRGSFNTGELFF
abundance: -; d_gene: TRBD1; v_gene: TRBV5-1; j_gene: TRBJ2-7; CDR3nt: TGCGCCAGCAGCTCGCCGGGACAGGGGGCCGAGCAGTACTTC; CDR3aa: CASSSPGQGAEQYF
abundance: -; d_gene: TRBD1; v_gene: TRBV5-1; j_gene: TRBJ2-4; CDR3nt: TGCGCCAGCAGCTCTAGGACAGGGTGGGGCAAAAACATTCAGTACTTC; CDR3aa: CASSSRTGWGKNIQYF
abundance: -; d_gene: -; v_gene: TRBV4-2; j_gene: TRBJ2-5; CDR3nt: TGTGCCAGCAGCCAAGACGGAAACGGGGAGACCCAGTACTTC; CDR3aa: CASSQDGNGETQYF
abundance: -; d_gene: TRBD1; v_gene: TRBV13; j_gene: TRBJ2-5; CDR3nt: TGTGCCAGCAGCCCCGGACAGGGGGCTCAGACCCAGTACTTC; CDR3aa: CASSPGQGAQTQYF
abundance: -; d_gene: TRBD1; v_gene: TRBV10-3; j_gene: TRBJ1-2; CDR3nt: TGTGCCATCAGTCCGGGACAGACTTATGGCTACACCTTC; CDR3aa: CAISPGQTYGYTF